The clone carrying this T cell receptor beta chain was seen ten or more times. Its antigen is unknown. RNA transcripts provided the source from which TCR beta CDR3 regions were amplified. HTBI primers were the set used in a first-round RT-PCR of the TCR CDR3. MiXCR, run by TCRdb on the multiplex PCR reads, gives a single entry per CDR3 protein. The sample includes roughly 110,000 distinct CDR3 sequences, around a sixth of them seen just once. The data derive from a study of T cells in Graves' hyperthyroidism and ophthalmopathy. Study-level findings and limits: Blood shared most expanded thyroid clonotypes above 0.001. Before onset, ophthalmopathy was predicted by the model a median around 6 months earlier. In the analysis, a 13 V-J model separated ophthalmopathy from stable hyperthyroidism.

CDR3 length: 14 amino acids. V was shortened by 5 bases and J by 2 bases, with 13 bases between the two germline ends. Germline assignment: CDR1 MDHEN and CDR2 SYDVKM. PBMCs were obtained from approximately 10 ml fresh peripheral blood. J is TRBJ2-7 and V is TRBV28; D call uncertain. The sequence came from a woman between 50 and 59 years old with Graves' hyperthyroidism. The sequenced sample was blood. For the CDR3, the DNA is TGTGCCAGCAGTACGGCCGACGGTACCTACGAGCAGTACGTC. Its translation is CASSTADGTYEQYV.